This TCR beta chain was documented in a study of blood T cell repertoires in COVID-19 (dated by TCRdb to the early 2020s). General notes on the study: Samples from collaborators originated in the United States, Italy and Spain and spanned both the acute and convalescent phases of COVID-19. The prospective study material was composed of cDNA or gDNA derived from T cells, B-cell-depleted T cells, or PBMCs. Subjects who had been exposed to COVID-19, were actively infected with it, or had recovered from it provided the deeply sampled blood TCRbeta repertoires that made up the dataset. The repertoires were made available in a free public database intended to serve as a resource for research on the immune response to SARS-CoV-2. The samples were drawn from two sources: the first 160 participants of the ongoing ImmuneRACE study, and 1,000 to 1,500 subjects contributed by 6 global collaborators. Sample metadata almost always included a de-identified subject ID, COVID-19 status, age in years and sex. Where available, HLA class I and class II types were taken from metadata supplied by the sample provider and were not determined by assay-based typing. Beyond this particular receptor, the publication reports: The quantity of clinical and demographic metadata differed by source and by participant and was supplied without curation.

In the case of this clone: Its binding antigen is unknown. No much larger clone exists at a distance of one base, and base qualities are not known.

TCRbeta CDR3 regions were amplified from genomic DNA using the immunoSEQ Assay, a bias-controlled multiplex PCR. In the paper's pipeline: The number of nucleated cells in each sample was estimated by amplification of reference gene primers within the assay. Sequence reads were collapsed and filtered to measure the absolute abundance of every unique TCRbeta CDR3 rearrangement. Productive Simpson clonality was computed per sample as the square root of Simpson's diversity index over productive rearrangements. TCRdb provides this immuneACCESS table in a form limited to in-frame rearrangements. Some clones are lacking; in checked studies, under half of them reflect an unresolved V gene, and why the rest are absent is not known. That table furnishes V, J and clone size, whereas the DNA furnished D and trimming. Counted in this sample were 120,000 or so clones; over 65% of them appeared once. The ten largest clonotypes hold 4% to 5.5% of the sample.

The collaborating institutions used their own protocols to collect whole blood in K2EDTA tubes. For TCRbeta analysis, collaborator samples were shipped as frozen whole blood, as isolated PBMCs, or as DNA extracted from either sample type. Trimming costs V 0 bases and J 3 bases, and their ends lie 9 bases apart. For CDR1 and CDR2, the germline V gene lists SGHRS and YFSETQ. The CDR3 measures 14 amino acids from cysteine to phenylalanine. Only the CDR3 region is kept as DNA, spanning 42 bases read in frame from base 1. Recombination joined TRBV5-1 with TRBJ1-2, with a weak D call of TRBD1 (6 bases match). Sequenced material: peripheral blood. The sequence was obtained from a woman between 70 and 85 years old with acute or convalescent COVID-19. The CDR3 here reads CASSLDTGYYGYTF. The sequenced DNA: TGCGCCAGCAGCTTGGATACAGGGTACTATGGCTACACCTTC.